The present T cell receptor beta chain was sequenced within a study of Graves' ophthalmopathy and Graves' hyperthyroidism. Germline CDR1 reads SGHTS; CDR2 reads YDEGEE. This CDR3 contains 16 residues. Losses at the gene ends were 4 bases for V and 1 base for J; bases not matched to a gene: 6. As the template, RNA transcripts were used to amplify TCR beta CDR3 regions. An opening RT-PCR round employed HTBI primers and preceded a second-round multiplex PCR. MiXCR, run by TCRdb on the multiplex PCR reads, gives a single entry per CDR3 protein. This sample has hundreds of thousands of distinct CDR3 sequences; around 40% occur once, and the top ten carry roughly 46%. This clonotype was found a few times.

The TCR sequence derives from an adult man with Graves' ophthalmopathy. J is TRBJ1-4 and V is TRBV5-8; 8 bases are a match to TRBD1. The specimen sequenced was peripheral blood. CDR3 amino acids: CASSVDRVGTNEKLFF. CDR3 DNA: TGTGCCAGCAGCGTGGACAGGGTTGGAACTAATGAAAAACTGTTTTTT. Using reference TRBV5-8 and TRBJ1-4 for the parts outside the CDR3, the full variable domain is EAGVTQSPTHLIKTRGQQATLRCSPISGHTSVYWYQQALGLGLQFLLWYDEGEERNRGNFPPRFSGRQFPNYSSELNVNALELEDSALYLCASSVDRVGTNEKLFFGSGTQLSVL.